One sample yielded the 26 T cell receptor beta chains listed below, sequenced in a study of blood T cells in healthy people across ages. Then a second PCR, running roughly 6 to 11 cycles, was carried out with a sample-barcoded 5' primer and a J-beta primer mix. Via MiXCR, TCRdb re-called the 5' RACE reads, giving one row per CDR3 protein. The table lists 550,000 to 700,000 distinct CDR3 sequences, roughly 28% of them singletons. Sequencing used blood. These receptors were collected from a woman in her seventies in good health.

The chain is built from TRBV5-1 and TRBJ2-7; possibly TRBD2 for D (5 bases). This CDR3 has 15 residues. Germline V gene data show CDR1 as SGHRS and CDR2 as YFSETQ. The germline V and J ends were trimmed by 2 bases and 2 bases, with 14 bases remaining between them. This CDR3 reads CASSFGAGRTYEQYF. The CDR3 nucleotides read TGCGCCAGCAGCTTCGGCGCGGGCAGGACCTACGAGCAGTACTTC.

In DNA, the CDR3 is TGTGCCAGCAGTGAAGCGCGCGGGGGCTCGAAAAACATTCAGTACTTC. It specifies CASSEARGGSKNIQYF. The gene calls are TRBV6-1 and TRBJ2-4; TRBD2 might be the D (7 bases). CDR3 length: 16 amino acids. The V gene lost 0 bases and the J gene lost 4 bases, with 13 bases spanning the gap. Germline-derived CDR1 and CDR2 are MNHNS and SASEGT.

This rearrangement joins TRBV27 to TRBJ1-2; no clear D. Trimming stripped 2 bases from V and 8 bases from J, with 21 bases between. The CDR3 is 16 amino acids. From germline, CDR1 is MNHEY and CDR2 SMNVEV (reference sequence). The CDR3 DNA reads TGTGCCAGCAGTTTAAGTTCTAGGACCCGGCAATCCGGCTACACCTTC. Translating it yields CASSLSSRTRQSGYTF.

The genes are TRBV1 and TRBJ2-5; the table names TRBD2, a call not compared with the DNA. TRBV1 is shown as a pseudogene. This CDR3 has 14 amino acids. The CDR3 is CTSSQSGEQETQYF. CDR3 sequence (DNA): TGCACCAGCAGCCAAAGCGGGGAGCAAGAGACCCAGTACTTC.

This clonotype was observed a few times. This chain links TRBV15 with TRBJ2-1; the D is unclear. The CDR3 loop spans 15 amino acids. Germline CDR1 reads LNHNV; CDR2 reads YYDKDF (reference sequence). Trimming cost V 11 bases and J 6 bases, with 23 bases left between them. The CDR3 loop is CAPQWSRLGFNEQFF. The CDR3 DNA follows: TGTGCCCCTCAGTGGTCACGGCTTGGGTTCAATGAGCAGTTCTTC.

V gene TRBV20-1 combines with J gene TRBJ1-2; 7 nucleotides line up with TRBD1. Germline V gives CDR1 DFQATT, CDR2 SNEGSKA (reference sequence). This CDR3 region has 12 residues. V lost 5 bases to trimming and J lost 9 bases; unmatched junction nucleotides: 9. In nucleotides, the CDR3 is TGCAGTGCTGCCGACAGGGTATTTAGCTACACCTTC. It yields the protein CSAADRVFSYTF.

The sample holds a few counts of this clonotype. The chain joins TRBV9 to TRBJ2-6; no clear D. This CDR3 is built from 15 residues. V shed 1 base and J shed 1 base, with 6 bases lying between them. Per germline, CDR1 SGDLS and CDR2 YYNGEE. In DNA, the CDR3 is TGTGCCAGCAGCGTAACCGGGTCTGGGGCCAACGTCCTGACTTTC. This encodes CASSVTGSGANVLTF.

V gene TRBV12-3 or TRBV12-4 combines with J gene TRBJ1-2; D perhaps matches TRBD1 (6 bases). The V and J ends lost 8 bases and 8 bases respectively, with 15 bases between them. The CDR3 covers 12 residues. CDR3 loop: CASGQLRGGYTF. CDR3 nucleotides: TGTGCCAGCGGCCAGCTGAGGGGGGGCTACACCTTC.

The CDR3 bases are TGTGCCAGCAGCTTAATGTATTCGGATCAGCAGTTCTTC. Translated: CASSLMYSDQQFF. The chain couples TRBV7-9 to TRBJ2-1; no definite D call. V was shortened by 2 bases and J by 11 bases, with 13 bases between the two germline ends. CDR3 size: 13 residues. Germline V gene lookup returns CDR1 SEHNR and CDR2 FQNEAQ (reference sequence). Together with reference TRBV7-9 and TRBJ2-1, the CDR3 gives the full variable domain: DTGVSQNPRHKITKRGQNVTFRCDPISEHNRLYWYRQTLGQGPEFLTYFQNEAQLEKSRLLSDRFSAERPKGSFSTLEIQRTEQGDSAMYLCASSLMYSDQQFFGPGTRLTVL.

This chain joins TRBV6-6 and TRBJ2-3; 11 nucleotides align to TRBD2. The junction had 13 bases not matched to a gene; V was cut back by 6 bases and J by 5 bases. Germline CDR1 MNHNY, CDR2 SVGAGI (reference sequence). This CDR3 region has 17 residues. The CDR3 sequence: CASSTGALAGGIDTQYF. The CDR3 nucleotides read TGTGCCAGCAGCACCGGGGCTCTAGCGGGGGGAATAGATACGCAGTATTTT.

Many counts were recorded for this clonotype. The V call is TRBV29-1, the J call TRBJ1-4; D unclear. Per the germline V gene, CDR1 is SQVTM and CDR2 is ANQGSEA. The CDR3 is 12 residues long. V lost 6 bases to trimming and J lost 4 bases, with 9 bases between them. The CDR3 region has the DNA TGCAGCGTCCGACGGGGTAATGAAAAACTGTTTTTT. Encoded protein: CSVRRGNEKLFF.

CDR3 protein: CATSPSGRNIQYF. The DNA for the CDR3 is TGTGCCACCAGCCCATCAGGGAGGAACATTCAGTACTTC. The chain recombines TRBV24-1 with TRBJ2-4, with D possibly matching TRBD2 (6 bases). Germline-derived CDR1 and CDR2 are KGHDR and SFDVKD. The V gene lost 7 bases and the J gene lost 7 bases, with 13 bases spanning the gap. The CDR3 contains 13 residues.

In this sample, this clonotype turned up a few times. The chain has TRBV7-8 and TRBJ1-1; 7 nucleotides align to TRBD1. J lost 5 bases, V lost 1 base, and 7 bases had no gene match. Germline loops: CDR1 SGHVS, CDR2 FQNEAQ. This CDR3 is built from 15 residues. CDR3 sequence: CASSLESQGETEAFF. Written as DNA, the CDR3 is TGTGCCAGCAGCTTAGAATCCCAGGGGGAAACTGAAGCTTTCTTT.

V usage is TRBV7-2 and J usage is TRBJ2-4; 8 nucleotides align to TRBD1. CDR1 and CDR2 (germline): SGHTA, FQGNSA. The CDR3 covers 13 residues. V shed 5 bases and J 5 bases; nucleotides not matched to a gene: 2. CDR3 in DNA: TGTGCCAGCAGCCAGGACAGGGAAAACATTCAGTACTTC. Translation gives CASSQDRENIQYF.

The chain couples TRBV28 to TRBJ2-5; D may be TRBD2 (7 bases). The CDR3 has 16 residues. Trimming took off 3 bases at V and 4 bases at J, with 18 bases between the two ends. Germline loops: CDR1 MDHEN, CDR2 SYDVKM. The CDR3 DNA is TGTGCCAGCAGTTTGATAGTTGGGGGGGGCCGAGAGACCCAGTACTTC. This gives the protein CASSLIVGGGRETQYF.

The sample holds one count of this clonotype. The J gene is TRBJ2-1, the V gene TRBV18; D gene ambiguous. V was trimmed by 5 bases and J by 5 bases, leaving 7 bases between them. The CDR3 runs 12 residues. Germline V gene data show CDR1 as KGHSH and CDR2 as LQKENI. The DNA for the CDR3 is TGTGCCAGCTCAACCCTAGACAATGAGCAGTTCTTC. It is translated as CASSTLDNEQFF.

This clonotype was observed a handful of times. Germline and junction disagree at one end, which may indicate a read error. V usage is TRBV6-6 and J usage is TRBJ1-2; D call uncertain. Germline V CDR1 and CDR2: MNHNY, SVGAGI (reference sequence). The CDR3 sequence is 16 residues long. Here the CDR3 reads CASSHLAEASSYGYTF. The CDR3 nucleotides read TGCGCCAGCAGTCACCTCGCGGAGGCCTCCTCCTATGGCTACACCTTC.

The chain recombines TRBV7-3 with TRBJ2-1; 7 bases match TRBD2. CDR3 size: 17 residues. The V segment lost 4 bases and the J segment 0 bases; nucleotides outside the gene matches: 9. Germline V gene sequence: CDR1 SGHTA, CDR2 FQGTGA. The DNA for the CDR3 is TGTGCCAGCAGCTCCCGACTAGCCCAGAGCTCCTACAATGAGCAGTTCTTC. As protein: CASSSRLAQSSYNEQFF.

This clonotype was seen a handful of times. The chain recombines TRBV24-1 with TRBJ2-5; 7 nucleotides align to TRBD1. Germline V CDR1 and CDR2: KGHDR, SFDVKD. V lost 5 bases and J lost 5; bases outside the gene matches: 13. The CDR3 has 16 residues. In nucleotides, the CDR3 is TGTGCCACCAGTGGCCCTGAAAGAGGGACAGATGAGACCCAGTACTTC. This translates into CATSGPERGTDETQYF.

The chain carries TRBV29-1 and TRBJ2-2; D uncertain. V dropped 5 bases and J dropped 6 bases, with 10 bases sitting between them. CDR3 size: 12 residues. CDR1 is SQVTM and CDR2 is ANQGSEA in the germline V gene. This chain's CDR3 is CSVRRPPGELFF. The CDR3 coding sequence is TGCAGCGTTCGACGGCCCCCCGGGGAGCTGTTTTTT.

CDR3 nucleotides: TGTGCCACCAGCAGAGGTCGGACTAGAAGTTTCTCGGATCTAGAGACCCAGTACTTC. This translates into CATSRGRTRSFSDLETQYF. The rearrangement uses TRBV15 and TRBJ2-5; 7 nucleotides match TRBD2. Trimming took 1 base from V and 4 from J; bases not matched to a gene: 18. The germline V gene encodes CDR1 LNHNV and CDR2 YYDKDF (reference sequence). CDR3 length equals 19 residues.

The rearrangement uses TRBV4-3 and TRBJ1-2, with a tentative D call TRBD1 (5 bases). The V and J ends lost 2 bases and 3 bases respectively, with 7 bases between them. The CDR3 has 13 residues. Germline V lookup: CDR1 LGHNA, CDR2 YSLEER. DNA of the CDR3: TGCGCCAGCAGCCAAACAGGCCACTATGGCTACACCTTC. Translating gives CASSQTGHYGYTF.

V and J are TRBV30 and TRBJ2-1; a weak D match, TRBD2 (6 bases). V gave up 4 bases and J gave up 8 bases, with 12 bases separating them. The CDR3 runs to 12 residues. Germline V lookup: CDR1 GTSNPN, CDR2 SVGIG (reference sequence). For the CDR3, the DNA is TGTGCCTGGAATAGGGAGGCGGATGAGCAGTTCTTC. Its translation is CAWNREADEQFF.

In this sample, this clonotype turned up a few times. This chain links TRBV28 with TRBJ1-2; D is undetermined. Trimming took 2 bases from V and 2 from J, leaving 3 bases between them. The germline V gene has CDR1 MDHEN and CDR2 SYDVKM. The CDR3 spans 12 residues. CDR3 coding DNA: TGTGCCAGCAGTTTACGAAACTATGGCTACACCTTC. Residues: CASSLRNYGYTF.

This clonotype was seen a handful of times. The chain uses TRBV7-6 and TRBJ2-6; the match to TRBD1 covers 9 bases. Germline CDR1 and CDR2: SGHVS and FNYEAQ. There are 19 residues in the CDR3. Trimming at V came to 6 bases and at J to 0 bases, leaving 12 bases not matched to a gene. CDR3 nucleotides: TGTGCCAGCAGGCCTACTCCGGGACAGGGCGACTCTGGGGCCAACGTCCTGACTTTC. Encoded protein: CASRPTPGQGDSGANVLTF.

This clonotype appeared a few times. The chain is built from TRBV18 and TRBJ1-1; D unresolved. V was clipped by 6 bases and J by 7 bases, with 9 bases between them. This CDR3 region has 11 residues. Germline CDR1 KGHSH, CDR2 LQKENI. The CDR3 nucleotides are TGTGCCAGCTCCCCAGATCTTGAAGCTTTCTTT. As protein: CASSPDLEAFF.